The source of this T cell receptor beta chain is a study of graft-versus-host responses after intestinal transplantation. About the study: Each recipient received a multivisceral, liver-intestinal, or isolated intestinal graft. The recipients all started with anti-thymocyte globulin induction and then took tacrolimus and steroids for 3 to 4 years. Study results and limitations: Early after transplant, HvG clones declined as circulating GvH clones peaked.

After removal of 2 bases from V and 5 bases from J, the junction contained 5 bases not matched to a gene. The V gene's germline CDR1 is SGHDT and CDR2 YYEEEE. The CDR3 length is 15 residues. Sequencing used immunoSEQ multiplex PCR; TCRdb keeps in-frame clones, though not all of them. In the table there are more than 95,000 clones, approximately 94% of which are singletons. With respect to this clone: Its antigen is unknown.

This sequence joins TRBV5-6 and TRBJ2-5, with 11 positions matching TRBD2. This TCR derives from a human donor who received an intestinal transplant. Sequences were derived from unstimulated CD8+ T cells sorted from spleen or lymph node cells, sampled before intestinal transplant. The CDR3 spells CASSFSGGAEETQYF. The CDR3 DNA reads TGTGCCAGCAGCTTTAGCGGGGGGGCAGAGGAGACCCAGTACTTC.